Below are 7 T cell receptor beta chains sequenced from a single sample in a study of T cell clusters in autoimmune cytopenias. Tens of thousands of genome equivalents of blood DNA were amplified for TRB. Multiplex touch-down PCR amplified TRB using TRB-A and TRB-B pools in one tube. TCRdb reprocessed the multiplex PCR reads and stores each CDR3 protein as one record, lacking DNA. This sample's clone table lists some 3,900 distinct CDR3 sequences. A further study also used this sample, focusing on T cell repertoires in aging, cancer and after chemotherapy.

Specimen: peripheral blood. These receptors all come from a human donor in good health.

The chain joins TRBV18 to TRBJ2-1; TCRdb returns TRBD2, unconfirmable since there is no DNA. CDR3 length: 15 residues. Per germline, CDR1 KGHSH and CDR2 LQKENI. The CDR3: CASSSLAGVYNEQFF.

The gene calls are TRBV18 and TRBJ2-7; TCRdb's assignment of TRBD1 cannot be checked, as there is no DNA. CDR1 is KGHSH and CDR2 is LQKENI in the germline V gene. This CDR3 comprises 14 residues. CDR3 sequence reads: CASSLGIQGYEQYF.

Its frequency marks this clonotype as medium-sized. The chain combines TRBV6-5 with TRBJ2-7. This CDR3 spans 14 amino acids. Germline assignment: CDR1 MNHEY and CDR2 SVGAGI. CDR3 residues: CASSYSSLSYEQYF.

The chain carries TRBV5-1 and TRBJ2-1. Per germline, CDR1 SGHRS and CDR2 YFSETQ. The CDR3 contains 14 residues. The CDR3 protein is CASSLAFQQDEQFF. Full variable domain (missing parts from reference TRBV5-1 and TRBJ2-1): KAGVTQTPRYLIKTRGQQVTLSCSPISGHRSVSWYQQTPGQGLQFLFEYFSETQRNKGNFPGRFSGRQFSNSRSEMNVSTLELGDSALYLCASSLAFQQDEQFFGPGTRLTVL.

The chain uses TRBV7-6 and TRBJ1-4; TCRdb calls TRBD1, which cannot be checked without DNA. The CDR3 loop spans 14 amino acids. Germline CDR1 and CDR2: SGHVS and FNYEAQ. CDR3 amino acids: CASSFGQGNEKLFF.

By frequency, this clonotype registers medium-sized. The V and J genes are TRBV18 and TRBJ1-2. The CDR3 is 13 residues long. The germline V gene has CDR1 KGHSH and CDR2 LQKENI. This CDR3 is CASSPQGTSDYTF.

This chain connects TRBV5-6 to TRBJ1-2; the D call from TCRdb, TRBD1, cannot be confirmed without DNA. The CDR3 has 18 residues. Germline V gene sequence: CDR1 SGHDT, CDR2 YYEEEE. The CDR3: CASSPRPLTGQRFSGYTF.